This record covers a single T cell receptor (beta chain). Its antigen remains unknown. CDR1 is ENHRY and CDR2 is SYGVKD in the germline V gene. V lost 4 bases and J lost 3, with 12 bases in between. The CDR3 sequence is 14 residues long. This record belongs to a study of T cell responses to AZD1222 COVID-19 vaccine. On the study more broadly: Whether given at about 4 or about 12 weeks, second doses were pooled. Points from the study as a whole: Recipients of AZD1222 seropositive at baseline numbered only five or six. No day 14 peak samples; only post-peak repertoires were characterized. Most donors were white British and more were female, and clonal diversity was possibly underestimated.

The table came from immunoSEQ multiplex PCR; TCRdb's copy has only in-frame clones and leaves some out. This sample has 150,000 or so clones; roughly 92% occur once, and the top ten carry around 1.5%. This receptor was taken from an adult in good health. The chain couples TRBV10-3 to TRBJ1-1; D uncertain. Sequenced material: peripheral blood, taken on day 0 of AZD1222 vaccination. The CDR3 DNA sequence: TGTGCCATCAGTGGCAGAACCTCGGACACTGAAGCTTTCTTT. Amino acids: CAISGRTSDTEAFF.